Listed here are 17 T cell receptor beta chains from one sample, sequenced in a study of cytomegalovirus exposure and HLA in healthy donors. With 60 Vbeta and 13 Jbeta primers, the PCR was carried out. TCRdb's table, derived via immunoSEQ multiplex PCR, lists solely in-frame clones and lacks some. There are roughly 180,000 clones in the sample; roughly 84% occur only once, and 1% lies in the top ten. The specimen was PBMCs. These receptors came from a man aged 25-40 years in good health and CMV-seronegative.

This clone was observed a few times. The chain uses TRBV28 and TRBJ1-1, with D possibly being TRBD1 (5 bases). The CDR3 has 16 amino acids. V gave up 5 bases and J gave up 4 bases, with 20 bases separating them. Germline V lookup: CDR1 MDHEN, CDR2 SYDVKM. In DNA form, the CDR3 reads TGTGCCAGCAGTGTGGACAAGTGGGGTCTTACCACTGAAGCTTTCTTT. Protein sequence: CASSVDKWGLTTEAFF.

The genes are TRBV19 and TRBJ2-1; D unresolved. Germline V gene lookup returns CDR1 LNHDA and CDR2 SQIVND (reference sequence). V was trimmed by 3 bases and J by 6 bases, leaving 6 bases between them. The CDR3 has 12 residues. CDR3 nucleotide sequence: TGTGCCAGTAGTATCCCTTTCAATGAGCAGTTCTTC. Amino acid sequence: CASSIPFNEQFF.

This clone came up once. The V gene is TRBV4-3, the J gene TRBJ2-3; D call uncertain. V gave up 0 bases and J gave up 7 bases, with 17 bases separating them. This CDR3 is built from 16 residues. Germline V CDR1 and CDR2: LGHNA, YSLEER. For the CDR3, the DNA is TGCGCCAGCAGCCAAGATAATCGTCCAGAACGCCATACGCAGTATTTT. Amino acids: CASSQDNRPERHTQYF.

The genes are TRBV7-9 and TRBJ2-5; D is unresolved. The J call is uncertain, as TRBJ2-7 better fits the DNA end. CDR1 and CDR2 from the germline V gene are SEHNR and FQNEAQ (reference sequence). This CDR3 has 13 residues. CDR3 sequence reads: CASSLGYSYEQYF. DNA of the CDR3: TGTGCCAGCAGCTTAGGCTACTCCTACGAGCAGTACTTC.

The chain employs TRBV6-1 and TRBJ2-7; 9 nucleotides match TRBD1. This CDR3 comprises 15 residues. The junction had 2 bases not matched to a gene; V was cut back by 1 base and J by 1 base. Germline V gene data show CDR1 as MNHNS and CDR2 as SASEGT. CDR3 coding DNA: TGTGCCAGCAGTGAAGGGGGGACAGGGTCCTACGAGCAGTACTTC. Amino acid sequence: CASSEGGTGSYEQYF.

Turning to this clone: Distinct nucleotide sequences in the sample also encode this CDR3. The V call is TRBV9, the J call TRBJ2-1; the D is unclear. CDR1 and CDR2 (germline): SGDLS, YYNGEE. With 2 bases removed from V and 0 bases from J, the gap between germline ends came to 6 bases. This CDR3 region has 14 residues. The CDR3 loop reads CASSVSSSYNEQFF. The CDR3 DNA reads TGTGCCAGCAGCGTGTCCAGCTCCTACAATGAGCAGTTCTTC. Based on the CDR3 plus reference TRBV9 and TRBJ2-1, the full variable domain is DSGVTQTPKHLITATGQRVTLRCSPRSGDLSVYWYQQSLDQGLQFLIQYYNGEERAKGNILERFSAQQFPDLHSELNLSSLELGDSALYFCASSVSSSYNEQFFGPGTRLTVL.

This CDR3 is CASSSGQDQPQHF. The CDR3 nucleotides are TGTGCCAGCAGCTCGGGACAGGATCAGCCCCAGCATTTT. V is TRBV5-4 and J is TRBJ1-5; 8 bases agree with TRBD1. J gave up 5 bases and V 3 bases, and 1 base lay outside the gene matches. CDR1 and CDR2 (germline): SGHNT, YYREEE (reference sequence). This CDR3 contains 13 residues.

The chain uses TRBV10-1 and TRBJ1-1; D gene uncertain. The CDR3 sequence is 13 residues long. Trimming removed 6 bases at V and 7 bases at J, with 15 bases between. Germline assignment: CDR1 WNHNN and CDR2 SYGVQD (reference sequence). The chain's CDR3 is CASSPVRAGEAFF. The CDR3, as DNA: TGCGCCAGCAGCCCCGTGAGGGCTGGTGAAGCTTTCTTT.

Remarks on this clone: The sample contains more than one DNA sequence encoding this CDR3. The chain is built from TRBV5-1 and TRBJ2-5, with TRBD2 matching 15 bases. V shed 0 bases, J shed 3 bases, and the junction held 6 bases outside the gene matches. The CDR3 runs 18 residues. Germline V gene data show CDR1 as SGHRS and CDR2 as YFSETQ. CDR3 in amino acids: CASSLGTSGRALEETQYF. CDR3 DNA sequence: TGCGCCAGCAGCTTGGGGACTAGCGGGAGGGCCTTAGAAGAGACCCAGTACTTC.

The rearrangement joins TRBV18 to TRBJ1-1; D not resolved. The CDR3 extends over 14 amino acids. V lost 1 base to trimming and J lost 4 bases, with 10 bases between them. From germline, CDR1 is KGHSH and CDR2 LQKENI. The CDR3 nucleotides read TGTGCCAGCTCACCACAAACCGAACTCACTGAAGCTTTCTTT. Protein product: CASSPQTELTEAFF.

The chain employs TRBV13 and TRBJ2-5; TRBD2 is a possible D gene (6 bases). This CDR3 is 15 amino acids long. Germline V gene data show CDR1 as PRHDT and CDR2 as FYEKMQ (reference sequence). V was shortened by 2 bases and J by 5 bases, with 15 bases between the two germline ends. The CDR3 DNA follows: TGTGCCAGCAGCTTAAGGGCGGGAACCGGGGAGACCCAGTACTTC. This gives the protein CASSLRAGTGETQYF.

This clone was detected many times. The chain is built from TRBV6-6 and TRBJ2-3, with D perhaps TRBD2 (6 bases). V was pared by 7 bases and J by 1 base, with 18 bases between. This CDR3 contains 16 residues. Germline V CDR1 and CDR2: MNHNY, SVGAGI (reference sequence). The CDR3 bases are TGTGCCAGCACCCATACTTTAGGAGGGGGCACAGATACGCAGTATTTT. This codes for CASTHTLGGGTDTQYF.

The chain combines TRBV6-5 with TRBJ2-7, with 7 bases identical to TRBD1. From germline, CDR1 is MNHEY and CDR2 SVGAGI. V gave up 2 bases and J gave up 7 bases; unmatched junction bases: 5. This CDR3 comprises 13 residues. The CDR3 is CASSYLLDREQYF. In DNA form, the CDR3 reads TGTGCCAGCAGTTACCTCCTGGACAGGGAGCAGTACTTC.

This chain links TRBV5-1 with TRBJ2-3; 9 nucleotides match TRBD2. Germline lookup yields CDR1 SGHRS and CDR2 YFSETQ. V shed 1 base, J shed 6 bases, and the junction held 3 bases outside the gene matches. This CDR3 contains 14 residues. In nucleotides, the CDR3 is TGCGCCAGCAGCTTGTTTCTAGCGGGGGATACGCAGTATTTT. Its protein is CASSLFLAGDTQYF.

This chain links TRBV9 with TRBJ2-1; 9 positions agree with TRBD1. CDR1 is SGDLS and CDR2 is YYNGEE in the germline V gene. This CDR3 is built from 17 residues. The V gene end was trimmed by 4 bases and the J gene end by 0 bases; junction bases not matched to a gene: 8. CDR3 region: CASSFRDRASSYNEQFF. The DNA for the CDR3 is TGTGCCAGCAGCTTTAGGGACAGGGCTAGCTCCTACAATGAGCAGTTCTTC.

The chain links TRBV4-3 to TRBJ2-7; perhaps TRBD1 as D (6 bases). Germline lookup yields CDR1 LGHNA and CDR2 YSLEER. The CDR3 runs to 14 residues. The V gene lost 1 base and the J gene lost 4 bases, with 11 bases spanning the gap. The CDR3 DNA reads TGCGCCAGCAGCCAAGGATCAGGGGCGTACGAGCAGTACTTC. Its translation: CASSQGSGAYEQYF.

The chain combines TRBV19 with TRBJ1-1; no clear D gene. Germline V gene lookup returns CDR1 LNHDA and CDR2 SQIVND (reference sequence). Trimming took 8 bases from V and 4 from J, leaving 23 bases between them. This CDR3 is built from 16 residues. CDR3 sequence (DNA): TGTGCCAGTTTCGGAGTCGGGAACCAACGGGGCACTGAAGCTTTCTTT. Protein product: CASFGVGNQRGTEAFF. Supplemented by reference TRBV19 and TRBJ1-1, the full variable domain reads DGGITQSPKYLFRKEGQNVTLSCEQNLNHDAMYWYRQDPGQGLRLIYYSQIVNDFQKGDIAEGYSVSREKKESFPLTVTSAQKNPTAFYLCASFGVGNQRGTEAFFGQGTRLTVV.